This is a list of T cell receptor beta chains from one sample in a study of T cells in Graves' hyperthyroidism and ophthalmopathy. TCRdb re-called the multiplex PCR reads with MiXCR, one entry per CDR3 protein. The table shows approximately 360,000 distinct CDR3 sequences, with about 15% occurring only once. Sample: blood. These receptors all stem from a woman under 30 with Graves' hyperthyroidism that later progressed to Graves' ophthalmopathy. Both conserved end residues are part of each CDR3. The order of the fields is clone size, V gene, J gene, D gene, CDR3 DNA, CDR3 protein. A D gene is named only where the DNA matches it firmly. A clone size is listed for some rows: how often the clone was seen (once, few, many), or a class if it is expanded.

-	TRBV28	TRBJ2-6	-	TGTGCCAGCAGTTTTGGGGCGGCGAGTGGGGCCAACGTCCTGACTTTC	CASSFGAASGANVLTF
many	TRBV28	TRBJ2-1	TRBD2	TGTGCCAGCAGTTCTTTGAGCGGGAGGACCTACAATGAGCAGTTCTTC	CASSSLSGRTYNEQFF
few	TRBV25-1	TRBJ2-3	-	TGTGCCAGTAGACGGGCTCAACCCCCAGATACGCAGTATTTT	CASRRAQPPDTQYF
many	TRBV6-1	TRBJ1-2	TRBD1	TGTGCCAGCAGCACAAGTTGGGACAGGAACTATGGCTACACCTTC	CASSTSWDRNYGYTF
many	TRBV12-3/TRBV12-4	TRBJ1-5	TRBD1	TGTGCCAGCAGCCTCAGGGGGCCGAATCAGCCCCAGCATTTT	CASSLRGPNQPQHF
-	TRBV3-1	TRBJ2-5	-	TGTGCCAGCAGCCAAGTGGAGGACCCGAGGGAGACCCAGTACTTC	CASSQVEDPRETQYF
-	TRBV20-1	TRBJ2-5	TRBD2	TGCAGTGCTACATCAGCGGGGTTGGACCACGGGGCCCAGTACTTC	CSATSAGLDHGAQYF
many	TRBV5-1	TRBJ1-1	TRBD1	TGCGCCAGCAGCTCAAACAGGGGGCAGGTAGCTTTCTTT	CASSSNRGQVAFF
-	TRBV4-1	TRBJ1-1	-	TGCGCCAGCAGCCAAGGAGCCCTGGACAGGAACACTGAAGCTTTCTTT	CASSQGALDRNTEAFF
-	TRBV4-1	TRBJ1-4	-	TGCGCCAGCAGCCAAACAGGGGAAAAACTGTTTTTT	CASSQTGEKLFF
many	TRBV4-2	TRBJ2-5	TRBD2	TGTGCCAGCAGCCCCAAAGCGGGAGAAGGCATTTGGACCCAGTACTTC	CASSPKAGEGIWTQYF
many	TRBV2	TRBJ2-7	-	TGTGCCAGCACCTCGGTGGGGTCCTCCGAGCAGTACTTC	CASTSVGSSEQYF
-	TRBV5-4	TRBJ2-3	-	TGTGCGACAACTAGGGGAACAGATACGCAGTATTTT	CATTRGTDTQYF
-	TRBV28	TRBJ2-5	TRBD1	TGTGCCAGCAGTTTATTGGACAGGGGGCGCCAAGAGACCCAGTACTTC	CASSLLDRGRQETQYF
-	TRBV6-1	TRBJ2-7	-	TGTGCCAGCAGTCATGGACAGGAGCAGTACTTC	CASSHGQEQYF
-	TRBV6-1	TRBJ1-1	-	TGTGCCAGCAGCCGACCCGGGGCCCAGGGCACTGAAGCTTTCTTT	CASSRPGAQGTEAFF
-	TRBV28	TRBJ2-2	-	TGTGCCAGCAACCAGGGTTACACCGGGGAGCTGTTTTTT	CASNQGYTGELFF
few	TRBV7-2	TRBJ2-5	TRBD2	TGTGCCAGCAGCCCCGCCCCCCTAGCGGGAGGAGGAGAGACCCAGTACTTC	CASSPAPLAGGGETQYF
-	TRBV27	TRBJ1-6	-	TGTGCCAGCAGTTTAAGGGGTTCCTATAATTCACCCCTCCACTTT	CASSLRGSYNSPLHF
-	TRBV13	TRBJ1-6	-	TGTGCCAGCAGCGCTTTGACAGCAAATTCACCCCTCCACTTT	CASSALTANSPLHF
many	TRBV13	TRBJ2-1	-	TGTGCCAGCAGTACCGTCAATGTTAATGAGCAGTTCTTC	CASSTVNVNEQFF
many	TRBV3-1	TRBJ1-1	TRBD1	TGTGCCAGCAGCCTGAAGGGGGCCACTGGGGCTTTCTTT	CASSLKGATGAFF
many	TRBV7-2	TRBJ1-5	TRBD1	TGTGCCAGCAGCGTACAGGGGTCCCATAGCAATCAGCCCCAGCATTTT	CASSVQGSHSNQPQHF
-	TRBV29-1	TRBJ2-2	-	TGCAGCGTTGAAAGACCGGTAGGCGGGGAGCCGTTTTTT	CSVERPVGGEPFF
few	TRBV6-2/TRBV6-3	TRBJ1-5	-	TGTGCCAGCAGTTACGTTTTGGGTACGGGGTATCAGCCCCAGCATTTT	CASSYVLGTGYQPQHF
many	TRBV5-5	TRBJ2-3	-	TGTGCCAGCAGCTTGTGGGGCTCTAGCACAGATACGCAGTATTTT	CASSLWGSSTDTQYF
-	TRBV20-1	TRBJ1-1	-	TGCAGTGCCGGAACAGGGATAAACACTGAAGCTTTCTTT	CSAGTGINTEAFF
many	TRBV18	TRBJ1-4	-	TGTGCCAGCTCACCACTAGAACAGCTTAATGAAAAACTGTTTTTT	CASSPLEQLNEKLFF
-	TRBV5-1	TRBJ2-1	-	TGCGCCAGCAGCTTGGCGGGGGGCGCGAAGCAGTTCTTC	CASSLAGGAKQFF
many	TRBV12-3/TRBV12-4	TRBJ2-2	TRBD2	TGTGCCAGCAGCAGGAGCGGGAGGGCGGCCGGGGAGCTGTTTTTT	CASSRSGRAAGELFF
many	TRBV2	TRBJ1-2	TRBD1	TGTGCCAGTATAACAGGGGGCGCGTGGGGCTACACCTTC	CASITGGAWGYTF
-	TRBV5-1	TRBJ2-1	TRBD1	TGCGCCAGCAGCTTGGCCATGGGACAGGGGTTCAATGAGCAGTTCTTC	CASSLAMGQGFNEQFF
many	TRBV27	TRBJ2-1	-	TGTGCCACCCGGGGGTCTGAGCAGTTCTTC	CATRGSEQFF
-	TRBV4-2	TRBJ1-3	-	TGTGCCAGCAGCCAAGAACAGGGTGCGACTGGAAACACCATATATTTT	CASSQEQGATGNTIYF
few	TRBV24-1	TRBJ2-5	-	TGTGCCACCAGTAAGAGGGGGGGGGCCTTCCAAGAGACCCAGTACTTC	CATSKRGGAFQETQYF
many	TRBV27	TRBJ2-2	-	TGTGCCAGCTCGGGTTCGAACACCGGGGAGCTGTTTTTT	CASSGSNTGELFF
many	TRBV20-1	TRBJ2-7	TRBD1	TGCAGTGCCAGGGGAGATCAGGGGGCTGGGTCCTACGAGCAGTACTTC	CSARGDQGAGSYEQYF
-	TRBV24-1	TRBJ1-5	TRBD1	TGTGCCACCAGTGATTCCGGGACAGGGGACGGGCAGCCCCAGCATTTT	CATSDSGTGDGQPQHF
-	TRBV2	TRBJ2-3	TRBD2	TGTGCCAGCAGTGAAAGGGGGACTAGCGGGAGTCCCACAGATACGCAGTATTTT	CASSERGTSGSPTDTQYF
few	TRBV15	TRBJ1-4	-	TGTGCCACCAGCAGAGACCACGAGAAACTGTTTTTT	CATSRDHEKLFF
many	TRBV2	TRBJ2-7	-	TGTGCCAGCAGTGAAGCGAGATACTCCTACGAGCAGTACTTC	CASSEARYSYEQYF
many	TRBV20-1	TRBJ2-3	TRBD2	TGCAGTGCTTTGTCGATTAGCGGGGTGGATACGCAGTATTTT	CSALSISGVDTQYF
many	TRBV28	TRBJ1-2	TRBD1	TGTGCCAGCAGTCGACAGGGGACGGACTATGGCTACACCTTC	CASSRQGTDYGYTF
-	TRBV7-2	TRBJ1-1	-	TGTGCCAGCAGCTTAATGTTCGGGGGGAACACTGAAGCTTTCTTT	CASSLMFGGNTEAFF
many	TRBV2	TRBJ2-2	TRBD2	TGTGCCAGCAGCGCCGGGACTAGCGGCGGGGAGCTGTTTTTT	CASSAGTSGGELFF
many	TRBV27	TRBJ2-1	-	TGTGCCAGCAGTTTAAGAGTCTACAATGAGCAGTTCTTC	CASSLRVYNEQFF
-	TRBV5-1	TRBJ2-5	-	TGCGCCAGCAGCTTGGGGACCAGGGTCCAGGAGACCCAGTACTTC	CASSLGTRVQETQYF
many	TRBV5-1	TRBJ2-7	TRBD2	TGCGCCAGCAGCCTGGATCTAGCGGCCAGTGCATACGAGCAGTACTTC	CASSLDLAASAYEQYF
many	TRBV5-1	TRBJ1-2	TRBD1	TGCGCCAGCAGCCCTGGGGGGGACAGGGCCTATGGCTACACCTTC	CASSPGGDRAYGYTF
few	TRBV19	TRBJ2-7	TRBD2	TGTGCCAGTAGTATAGTTGCGGGAGCGTCCTACGAGCAGTACTTC	CASSIVAGASYEQYF
few	TRBV25-1	TRBJ2-7	TRBD1	TGTGCCAGCAGTGATCGGACAGGGAATGGCTACGAGCAGTACTTC	CASSDRTGNGYEQYF
many	TRBV27	TRBJ2-7	-	TGTGCCAGCAGTCACACATCCCTAGGAAACGAGCAGTACTTC	CASSHTSLGNEQYF
many	TRBV5-1	TRBJ2-7	TRBD1	TGCGCCAGCATCTCCGGAACAGGGGAAACGGCCGAGCAGTACTTC	CASISGTGETAEQYF